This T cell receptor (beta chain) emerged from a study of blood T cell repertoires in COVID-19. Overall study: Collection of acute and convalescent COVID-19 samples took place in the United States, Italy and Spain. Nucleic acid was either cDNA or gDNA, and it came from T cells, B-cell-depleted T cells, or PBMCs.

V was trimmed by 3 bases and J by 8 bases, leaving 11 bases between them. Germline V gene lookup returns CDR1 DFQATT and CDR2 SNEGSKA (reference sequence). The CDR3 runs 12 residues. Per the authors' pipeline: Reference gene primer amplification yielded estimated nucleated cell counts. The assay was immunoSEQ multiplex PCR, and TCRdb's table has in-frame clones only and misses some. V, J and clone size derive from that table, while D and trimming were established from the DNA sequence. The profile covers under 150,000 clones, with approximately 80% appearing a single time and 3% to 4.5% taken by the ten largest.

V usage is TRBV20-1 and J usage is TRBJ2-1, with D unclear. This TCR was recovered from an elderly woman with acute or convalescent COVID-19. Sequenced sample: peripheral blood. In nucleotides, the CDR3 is TGCAGTGCTAGTTTCAGTATCCATGAGCAGTTCTTC. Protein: CSASFSIHEQFF.